Given below is one T cell receptor (beta chain) in context. The PCR was carried out with 60 Vbeta primers and 13 Jbeta primers. Measured with immunoSEQ multiplex PCR; TCRdb has only the in-frame clones, and not every one. The profile shows roughly 140,000 clones, under 75% of them singletons. The data stem from a study of cytomegalovirus exposure and HLA in healthy donors. Germline CDR1 is SEHNR and CDR2 is FQNEAQ (reference sequence). Trimming pared 5 bases from V and 2 bases from J, leaving 9 bases between. The CDR3 is 13 amino acids. This sequence was found in a woman aged 60-75 years in good health and CMV-seropositive. The sequenced sample was PBMCs. The chain links TRBV7-9 to TRBJ2-5; no clear D. CDR3 sequence (DNA): TGTGCCAGCAGCCTAGGTCAGCAAGAGACCCAGTACTTC. It is translated as CASSLGQQETQYF.